This TCR beta chain was captured in a study of blood T cells in healthy people across ages. Sample-barcoded 5' priming and a J-beta primer mix drove a second PCR of 7 to 11 cycles. Every cDNA molecule carried a tag from a template-switch adaptor bearing 12 random nucleotides. TCRdb processed the 5' RACE reads anew with MiXCR; each CDR3 protein has one entry. Of about 670,000 distinct CDR3 sequences in the sample, over 40% were seen once. Trimming cost V 3 bases and J 0 bases, with 12 bases left between them. This CDR3 is built from 15 residues. The V gene's germline CDR1 is MDHEN and CDR2 SYDVKM. This chain links TRBV28 with TRBJ2-7; D is undetermined. Sequencing was done on a sample of blood. This sequence was found in a woman aged 80 or over in good health. CDR3: CASSFGSGGSYEQYF. CDR3 nucleotide sequence: TGTGCCAGCAGTTTTGGATCCGGTGGCTCCTACGAGCAGTACTTC.